The T cell receptor beta chain described here comes from a study of cytomegalovirus exposure and HLA in healthy donors. Overall study: An earlier analysis identified 100 million to 130 million unique TCR beta sequences in about 200 million T cells. Among the 398 genotyped donors, just over 80% were placed in the Caucasian-associated ancestry cluster. General study points: Later examination showed HLA-associated TCR beta chains had greater clonal expansion than equally common others. While the bulk of TCR sequences proved rare, some public TCRs turned up in many donors.

Trimming removed 3 bases at V and 2 bases at J, with 9 bases between. Germline V gene sequence: CDR1 LNHDA, CDR2 SQIVND (reference sequence). The CDR3 is 14 residues long. As concerns this clone: Its antigen remains unknown.

A multiplex PCR was run with 60 Vbeta primers and 13 Jbeta primers. Using immunoSEQ multiplex PCR, the repertoire was profiled, and TCRdb retains in-frame clones only, with some absent. The sample records about 130,000 clones, approximately 82% being singletons. This receptor was obtained from a female donor in good health and CMV-seronegative. V and J are TRBV19 and TRBJ2-3; the D is unclear. The sample consisted of PBMCs. CDR3 sequence: CASSIAQNTDTQYF. Here the CDR3 DNA reads TGTGCCAGTAGTATCGCTCAGAACACAGATACGCAGTATTTT.